In this sample, the clone carrying this TCR beta chain turned up a few times. Its antigen is unidentified. These data are taken from a study of beta chain features in type 1 diabetes. Study-level findings and limits: Healthy donors had naive, central memory and Treg TCRB repertoires that appeared less similar than those seen among patients. Among all four CD4+ subsets, Type 1 diabetes patients had TCRB CDR3s that were moderately but significantly shorter.

The isolated RNA, all of it, was reverse transcribed, so expressed TCRB transcripts were what got sequenced. Mean read depth for naive, central memory and regulatory T cell samples was about 3.6 million reads. The protocol was immunoSEQ multiplex PCR, while the TCRdb copy is restricted to in-frame clones and leaves out a portion. The repertoire holds fewer than 400,000 clones, with around 9.3% as singletons. The CDR3 sequence is 15 residues long. CDR1 and CDR2 (germline): SGHTA, FQGNSA. Naive, central memory, regulatory and stem cell-like memory cells within the CD4+ compartment were sorted using CD45RO/CCR7/CD25/CD127/CD95/CD27.

The sample taken for sequencing was central memory CD4+ T cells from blood. This clonotype was obtained from a man aged 25 to 40 with type 1 diabetes. The V and J genes are TRBV7-2 and TRBJ2-5; 7 bases line up with TRBD2. With the DNA end fitting TRBJ2-7 better, the J assignment may be wrong. The CDR3 here is CASSLVLAASYEQYF. In DNA form, the CDR3 reads TGTGCCAGCAGCTTAGTTCTAGCGGCCTCCTACGAGCAGTACTTC.